A selection of T cell receptor beta chains follows, all from one sample in a study of blood T cell repertoires in COVID-19. Sequencing was performed with immunoSEQ multiplex PCR; in TCRdb, only in-frame clones are kept and a portion is missing. Here the sample spans under 200,000 clones, around 82% being singletons. Material: PBMCs or T cells enriched from blood (not recorded which). The receptors here all came from a woman aged 55-69 years with acute COVID-19. The CDR3 runs from the conserved cysteine through the conserved F or W. The order of the fields is clone size, D gene, V gene, J gene, CDR3 protein, CDR3 DNA. D genes are given only for firm matches. The size entry is marked missing in some rows and otherwise reads once, few, many or a size class.

.	TRBD1	TRBV30	TRBJ1-5	CAWSFQGAQPQHF	TGTGCCTGGAGTTTCCAGGGGGCTCAGCCCCAGCATTTT
.	TRBD1	TRBV4-3	TRBJ1-1	CASSQRQGTNTEAFF	TGCGCCAGCAGCCAGCGACAGGGGACGAACACTGAAGCTTTCTTT
once	TRBD2	TRBV29-1	TRBJ2-7	CSVLGLAAASSYEQYF	TGCAGCGTTCTGGGACTAGCGGCCGCTAGCTCCTACGAGCAGTACTTC
.	.	TRBV7-2	TRBJ1-5	CASSLQTNRGNQPQHF	TGTGCCAGCAGCTTACAGACCAACAGGGGCAATCAGCCCCAGCATTTT
.	.	TRBV29-1	TRBJ2-4	CSVDVTGKRMRPFLAKNIQYF	TGCAGCGTTGACGTTACGGGGAAAAGGATGCGACCGTTCTTAGCCAAAAACATTCAGTACTTC
.	.	TRBV11-3	TRBJ1-2	CASSFSQGDGYTF	TGTGCCAGCAGCTTTAGCCAGGGTGACGGCTACACCTTC
.	.	TRBV30	TRBJ1-1	CARYREGNTEAFF	TGTGCCAGGTATCGGGAAGGGAACACTGAAGCTTTCTTT
many	.	TRBV10-3	TRBJ1-5	CAISEEGSVQPQHF	TGTGCCATCAGTGAAGAGGGTTCCGTGCAGCCCCAGCATTTT
once	TRBD1	TRBV6-2/TRBV6-3	TRBJ2-1	CASSLGQGYNEQFF	TGTGCCAGCAGCCTGGGACAGGGCTACAATGAGCAGTTCTTC
.	.	TRBV19	TRBJ2-1	CASSIVTLRSEGEQFF	TGTGCCAGTAGTATAGTAACCTTACGGAGTGAAGGTGAGCAGTTCTTC
.	TRBD1	TRBV11-2	TRBJ2-2	CASSLGQGASPGELFF	TGTGCCAGCAGCTTGGGACAGGGGGCCTCACCCGGGGAGCTGTTTTTT
.	TRBD1	TRBV6-5	TRBJ1-6	CASSYFGQGNSPLHF	TGTGCCAGCAGTTACTTCGGACAGGGAAATTCACCCCTCCACTTT
.	TRBD2	TRBV5-4	TRBJ2-1	CASSQNTPGLNNEQFF	TGTGCCAGCAGCCAGAATACTCCGGGACTAAACAATGAGCAGTTCTTC
.	TRBD1	TRBV24-1	TRBJ1-3	CATSEDREGNTIYF	TGTGCCACCAGTGAAGACAGGGAGGGAAACACCATATATTTT
.	.	TRBV18	TRBJ2-4	CASSPGAGAKNIQYF	TGTGCCAGCTCCCCCGGAGCAGGGGCCAAAAACATTCAGTACTTC
.	.	TRBV6-5	TRBJ1-2	CASSYAAGSYGYTF	TGTGCCAGCAGTTACGCGGCGGGGAGCTATGGCTACACCTTC
.	.	TRBV12-1	TRBJ1-1	CASSFPCTEAFF	TGTGCCAGCAGCTTCCCATGCACTGAAGCTTTCTTT
.	.	TRBV7-2	TRBJ2-5	CASSSYRGGETQYF	TGTGCCAGCAGCTCGTACCGCGGCGGGGAGACCCAGTACTTC
.	TRBD2	TRBV24-1	TRBJ2-1	CATSDTGLAGGDEQFF	TGTGCCACCAGTGATACCGGACTAGCGGGAGGTGATGAGCAGTTCTTC
.	TRBD1	TRBV13	TRBJ1-6	CASSGAGQGKTLHF	TGTGCCAGCAGCGGGGCCGGACAGGGGAAGACCCTCCACTTT
.	TRBD1	TRBV29-1	TRBJ1-1	CSLRAGTGLTEAFF	TGCAGCCTCCGAGCCGGGACAGGGTTAACTGAAGCTTTCTTT
.	TRBD1	TRBV30	TRBJ1-2	CAWRYRDRDMVGYTF	TGTGCCTGGAGGTACCGGGACAGGGATATGGTTGGCTACACCTTC
.	TRBD1	TRBV15	TRBJ1-2	CATRGTGLGYGYTF	TGTGCCACCAGGGGGACAGGGTTAGGCTATGGCTACACCTTC
.	TRBD1	TRBV29-1	TRBJ1-1	CSVDRQGFEAFF	TGCAGCGTTGATAGACAGGGGTTTGAAGCTTTCTTT
.	TRBD2	TRBV5-1	TRBJ2-1	CASIHGLAGNEQFF	TGCGCCAGCATACACGGACTAGCGGGCAATGAGCAGTTCTTC
.	TRBD1	TRBV9	TRBJ2-2	CASSVVGTAIGELFF	TGTGCCAGCAGCGTAGTGGGGACAGCCATCGGGGAGCTGTTTTTT
few	.	TRBV19	TRBJ2-1	CASSIQGGRNEQFF	TGTGCCAGTAGTATCCAGGGAGGTAGGAATGAGCAGTTCTTC
few	.	TRBV28	TRBJ1-2	CASSLPRQPYYYGYTF	TGTGCCAGCAGTTTACCCCGACAGCCCTATTACTATGGCTACACCTTC
.	.	TRBV4-1	TRBJ2-3	CASSQDRGLSGLLTDTQYF	TGCGCCAGCAGCCAAGATAGAGGGTTGAGTGGACTCCTGACAGATACGCAGTATTTT
.	.	TRBV5-4	TRBJ1-1	CASSWAGNPTEAFF	TGTGCCAGCAGCTGGGCAGGGAATCCGACTGAAGCTTTCTTT